A selection of T cell receptor beta chains follows, all from one sample in a study of blood T cells in healthy people across ages. TCRdb re-called the 5' RACE reads with MiXCR, one entry per CDR3 protein. The sample consists of fewer than 900,000 distinct CDR3 sequences, roughly 43% of them appearing once. Sequencing used blood. The receptors were sampled from a woman aged 60 to 75 in good health. The CDR3 runs from the conserved cysteine through the conserved F or W. A D gene is named only where the DNA matches it firmly. Clone size, where shown, is once, few, many, or a class for clones that have expanded.

D gene	clone size	J gene	V gene	CDR3 DNA	CDR3 protein
TRBD1	many	TRBJ1-2	TRBV4-2	TGTGCCAGCAGCCAAGATCTCTCAGGGGGAACTAACTATGGCTACACCTTC	CASSQDLSGGTNYGYTF
NA	NA	TRBJ2-6	TRBV6-1	TGTGCCAGCAGTGAACTCCCGACTAGCTCTGGGGCCAACGTCCTGACTTTC	CASSELPTSSGANVLTF
TRBD2	many	TRBJ2-1	TRBV10-3	TGTGCCAGCGCCGGGACTAGCGGGGGGAAATCCTACAATGAGCAGTTCTTC	CASAGTSGGKSYNEQFF
NA	NA	TRBJ1-1	TRBV9	TGTGCCAGCAGCGTAGAGGGGAAGGGAGAGAAAGCTTTCTTT	CASSVEGKGEKAFF
NA	NA	TRBJ2-1	TRBV3-1	TGTGCCAGCAGCCCCCGTGGGAGTCACCATGAGCAGTTCTTC	CASSPRGSHHEQFF
TRBD2	NA	TRBJ2-7	TRBV20-1	TGCAGTGCTAGAAGTCTAGCGGGCGAAGCCTACGAGCAGTACTTC	CSARSLAGEAYEQYF
NA	NA	TRBJ1-4	TRBV29-1	TGCAGCGTCGGCCAGGGGTTGGGCGAAAAACTGTTTTTT	CSVGQGLGEKLFF
TRBD2	few	TRBJ2-3	TRBV5-6	TGTGCCAGCAGCTTGAAACTAGCGGGTGGAGATACGCAGTATTTT	CASSLKLAGGDTQYF
TRBD2	NA	TRBJ2-1	TRBV6-1	TGTGCCAGCAGCGAGATGTTACTAGCGGGAGGGTTAAATGAGCAGTTCTTC	CASSEMLLAGGLNEQFF
NA	NA	TRBJ2-1	TRBV7-2	TGTGCCAGCCGACTAGGCTCCTACAATGAGCAGTTCTTC	CASRLGSYNEQFF
TRBD1	once	TRBJ2-1	TRBV5-1	TGCGCCAGCAGCGTAGACAGGGGGCAGGATGAGCAGTTCTTC	CASSVDRGQDEQFF
NA	once	TRBJ2-7	TRBV12-5	TGTGCTAGTGTCCTGGAAGGAACCCCAGGACGCCAGGTGAATGAGCAGTACTTC	CASVLEGTPGRQVNEQYF
NA	NA	TRBJ2-7	TRBV30	TGTGCCTGGAGTGTACCAGGTTACGAGCAGTACTTC	CAWSVPGYEQYF
NA	NA	TRBJ1-2	TRBV6-5	TGTGCCAGCAGTTACTCATTGGACAGAAATCCCTATGGCTACACCTTC	CASSYSLDRNPYGYTF
NA	NA	TRBJ2-7	TRBV9	TGTGCCAGCAGCGTAACGGCAGGGAAGGGTCATGAGCAGTACTTC	CASSVTAGKGHEQYF
TRBD2	few	TRBJ2-1	TRBV20-1	TGCAGTGCTATGCGGGAGCGGGGATACAATGAGCAGTTCTTC	CSAMRERGYNEQFF